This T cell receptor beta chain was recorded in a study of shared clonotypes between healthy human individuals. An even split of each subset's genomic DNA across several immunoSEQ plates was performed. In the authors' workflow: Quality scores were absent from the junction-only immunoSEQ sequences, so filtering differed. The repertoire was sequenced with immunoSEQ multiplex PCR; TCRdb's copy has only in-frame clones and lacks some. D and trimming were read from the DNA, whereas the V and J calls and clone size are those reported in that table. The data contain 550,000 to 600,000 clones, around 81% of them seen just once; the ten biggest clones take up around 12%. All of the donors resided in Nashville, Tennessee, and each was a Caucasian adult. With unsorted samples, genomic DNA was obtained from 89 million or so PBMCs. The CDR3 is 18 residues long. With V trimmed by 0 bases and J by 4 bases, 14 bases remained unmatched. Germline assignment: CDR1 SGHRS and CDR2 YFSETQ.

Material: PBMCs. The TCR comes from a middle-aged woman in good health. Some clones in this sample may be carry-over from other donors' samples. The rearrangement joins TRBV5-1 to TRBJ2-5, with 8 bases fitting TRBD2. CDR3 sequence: CASSLAFGGEGIGETQYF. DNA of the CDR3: TGCGCCAGCAGCTTGGCCTTCGGGGGGGAAGGCATTGGAGAGACCCAGTACTTC.